This T cell receptor beta chain originates from a study of blood T cell repertoires in COVID-19. Study details: The United States, Italy and Spain provided the acute and convalescent COVID-19 samples. The analysed material was cDNA or gDNA that came from T cells, B-cell-depleted T cells, or PBMCs.

Methods used by the authors: Reference gene primer amplification gave nucleated cell count estimates. Sequenced by immunoSEQ multiplex PCR; TCRdb stores in-frame clones only, minus some. The DNA was the basis for D and trimming; V, J and clone size are from that table. Of 60,000 to 80,000 clones detected, around 86% appear once; the ten largest clones hold 1% to 1.5%. This CDR3 comprises 12 residues. V shed 2 bases and J 11 bases; nucleotides not matched to a gene: 6. CDR1 is GTSNPN and CDR2 is SVGIG in the germline V gene (reference sequence). The rearrangement links TRBV30 to TRBJ1-5, with TRBD1 matching 7 bases. This receptor was taken from a woman of 80 years or more with acute or convalescent COVID-19. Material for sequencing was peripheral blood. CDR3 nucleotides: TGTGCCTGGAGTTTCGAGGGGGCGACCCAGCATTTT. This translates into CAWSFEGATQHF.